A selection of T cell receptor beta chains follows, all from one sample in a study of CD8+CD57+ T cells in acquired aplastic anemia. TCRdb itself ran the reads through MiXCR, one entry per CDR3 protein. The table has under 200,000 distinct CDR3 sequences, around 48% seen once; the top ten hold about 3%. Material for sequencing was sorted CD4+, CD8+, or CD8+CD57+ T cells (not recorded which) from PBMCs. The source is a human donor with aplastic anemia. Each CDR3 is given with its conserved first and last residue. D genes are given only for firm matches. The size field is filled for only some rows; it gives once, few, many or a size class.

.	TRBV11-1	TRBD1	TRBJ2-1	TGTGCCAGCAGCGGCCGGGACAGGGGGGACAGAACGAGCTCCTACAATGAGCAGTTCTTC	CASSGRDRGDRTSSYNEQFF
once	TRBV7-3	.	TRBJ2-6	TGCGCCAGCACCCCCGGGCCCGCTGGGGCCAACGTCCTGACTTTC	CASTPGPAGANVLTF
many	TRBV3-1	TRBD2	TRBJ2-5	TGTGCCAGCAGCCAAGATCCGTCTAGCGGAGAGACCCAGTACTTC	CASSQDPSSGETQYF
few	TRBV19	.	TRBJ2-7	TGTGCCAGTAGTATAGGCAGGGAGAGGAGGTACGAGCAGTACTTC	CASSIGRERRYEQYF
.	TRBV11-3	.	TRBJ2-1	TGTGCCAGCAGCTTATTAGGGCAGGTGGATGAGCAGTTCTTC	CASSLLGQVDEQFF
few	TRBV29-1	.	TRBJ2-1	TGCAGCGTAAAAGGACGGACGTACAATGAGCAGTTCTTC	CSVKGRTYNEQFF
.	TRBV20-1	TRBD1	TRBJ1-1	TGCAGTGCTAGGTGGACAGGGAACACTGAAGCTTTCTTT	CSARWTGNTEAFF
.	TRBV10-3	.	TRBJ2-6	TGTGCCAGCAGTGAGTCTAACTCTGGGGCCAACGTCCTGACTTTC	CASSESNSGANVLTF
few	TRBV20-1	.	TRBJ2-5	TGCAGTGGAGTGGGAGGACGAGAGACCCAGTACTTC	CSGVGGRETQYF
once	TRBV12-3/TRBV12-4	.	TRBJ1-1	TGTGCCAGCAGTTTAGGGGCCATGAACACTGAAGCTTTCTTT	CASSLGAMNTEAFF
once	TRBV18	.	TRBJ2-1	TGTGCCAGCTTACCAATTCGGCTAAGCTCCTACAATGAGCAGTTCTTC	CASLPIRLSSYNEQFF
few	TRBV28	TRBD1	TRBJ1-2	TGTGCCAGCAGCCTAGGGACAGAGGCTAACTATGGCTACACCTTC	CASSLGTEANYGYTF
many	TRBV13	.	TRBJ2-3	TGTGCCAGCAGCTTCCGTTCCCCAGATACGCAGTATTTT	CASSFRSPDTQYF
.	TRBV7-2	TRBD1	TRBJ2-7	TGTGCCAGCAGCCGGGACAGGGTCAACGAGCAGTACTTC	CASSRDRVNEQYF
.	TRBV11-2	.	TRBJ2-1	TGTGCCAGCAGCTCGGGAGGGGGCAGGTACAATGAGCAGTTCTTC	CASSSGGGRYNEQFF
.	TRBV7-6	.	TRBJ1-2	TGTGCCAGCAGCACCTTAGACTCGTATGGCTACACCTTC	CASSTLDSYGYTF
many	TRBV6-2/TRBV6-3	.	TRBJ1-5	TGTGCCAGCAGTTACTCATACAGCAATCAGCCCCAGCATTTT	CASSYSYSNQPQHF
.	TRBV20-1	.	TRBJ2-1	TGCAGCTTGGGCGGGACAGTCTACAATGAGCAGTTCTTC	CSLGGTVYNEQFF
.	TRBV19	TRBD1	TRBJ1-2	TGTGCCAGTAGTATTAGCGGGACAGGGAGCGGCTACACCTTC	CASSISGTGSGYTF
many	TRBV7-6	TRBD1	TRBJ1-2	TGTGCCAGCAGCCCCTGGACAGGGGCCGACTATGGCTACACCTTC	CASSPWTGADYGYTF
.	TRBV20-1	.	TRBJ2-5	TGCAGCGCTATAGAGGGAGATTACAAAGAGACCCAGTACTTC	CSAIEGDYKETQYF
.	TRBV19	.	TRBJ1-2	TGTGCCAGTAGTACCCTCGGGTCGAGCAGTCCTGGCTACACCTTC	CASSTLGSSSPGYTF
few	TRBV24-1	.	TRBJ2-1	TGTGCCACCGAAGACAGCAATGAGCAGTTCTTC	CATEDSNEQFF
many	TRBV5-1	.	TRBJ2-3	TGCGCCAGCAGCTTGGTTTCAGTAGGGGCCACCCGCACAGATACGCAGTATTTT	CASSLVSVGATRTDTQYF
.	TRBV7-6	.	TRBJ2-7	TGTGCTAGCAGCTTAAACCTCCAGGACGAGCAGTACTTC	CASSLNLQDEQYF
few	TRBV6-2/TRBV6-3	TRBD1	TRBJ2-7	TGTGCCAGCAGTTACGGAATCAAGCCGGGACAGGGGGTCTACGAGCAGTACTTC	CASSYGIKPGQGVYEQYF
.	TRBV2	.	TRBJ1-2	TGTGCCAGCAGTGAAGCGCTTCAGAGGGAAGGCTACACCTTC	CASSEALQREGYTF
many	TRBV7-2	.	TRBJ2-7	TGTGCCAGCAGCCCAAGGAGGGACTCCCACGAGCAGTACTTC	CASSPRRDSHEQYF
.	TRBV24-1	TRBD2	TRBJ2-1	TGTGCCACCAGTGATTCGGGCCTAGCGGGATACAATGAGCAGTTCTTC	CATSDSGLAGYNEQFF
many	TRBV7-2	.	TRBJ1-4	TGTGCCAGCAGCTTTAATCCCAGGACCGGTAATGAAAAACTGTTTTTT	CASSFNPRTGNEKLFF
many	TRBV7-9	.	TRBJ1-6	TGTGCCAGCAGCTCCGACCGGGGCAGAAATTCACCCCTCCACTTT	CASSSDRGRNSPLHF
many	TRBV4-2	TRBD1	TRBJ1-2	TGTGCCAGCAGCCACCTTAGGACAGGGCCGGGCTATGGCTACACCTTC	CASSHLRTGPGYGYTF
.	TRBV7-9	.	TRBJ1-5	TGTGCCAGCAGCTGGAAGGGCGGCAATCAGCCCCAGCATTTT	CASSWKGGNQPQHF
.	TRBV6-1	TRBD2	TRBJ2-1	TGTGCCAGCAGCCGGTTGAAGCGGGAAAGCAAGTTGAATGAGCAGTTCTTC	CASSRLKRESKLNEQFF
many	TRBV19	.	TRBJ1-6	TGTGCCAGTAGTGATCTTACTGGTTCACCCCTCCACTTT	CASSDLTGSPLHF
.	TRBV29-1	.	TRBJ1-2	TGCAGCGTCGACCAGGGACTAGCGGGAGGCTACACCTTC	CSVDQGLAGGYTF
.	TRBV13	TRBD2	TRBJ2-1	TGTGCCAGCAGCCCGGGGGGGCGGGGGGTGAGACGATACAATGAGCAGTTCTTC	CASSPGGRGVRRYNEQFF
.	TRBV30	.	TRBJ1-1	TGTGCCGGGGCCCTGAACCGTGAAGCTTTCTTT	CAGALNREAFF
.	TRBV5-1	.	TRBJ2-7	TGCGCCAGCAGCCCGGGACTCAACGTCTACGAGCAGTACTTC	CASSPGLNVYEQYF
.	TRBV6-1	.	TRBJ1-1	TGTGCCAGCAGCGGGGGCGCTTACACTGAAGCTTTCTTT	CASSGGAYTEAFF
many	TRBV5-8	TRBD1	TRBJ1-2	TGTGCCAGCAGTTCGCGGACAGGAAACTATGGCTACACCTTC	CASSSRTGNYGYTF
many	TRBV12-3/TRBV12-4	.	TRBJ1-3	TGTGCCAGCAGTTTAGGCAAAGGTGGAAACACCATATATTTT	CASSLGKGGNTIYF
.	TRBV10-3	.	TRBJ2-5	TGTTCCATCAGTGAGCCAGGTGGGGGGCTTGAGACCCAGTACTTC	CSISEPGGGLETQYF
.	TRBV9	TRBD1	TRBJ2-7	TGTGCCAGCAGCCCCGGACAGGGTTCCGAGCAGTACTTC	CASSPGQGSEQYF
few	TRBV19	TRBD1	TRBJ2-3	TGTGCCAGTAGTATTTGGGGGACAGGGAACACAGATACGCAGTATTTT	CASSIWGTGNTDTQYF
.	TRBV24-1	.	TRBJ2-1	TGTGCCACCAGTGATTCTCTGGACAGACCCAATGAGCAGTTCTTC	CATSDSLDRPNEQFF
.	TRBV19	.	TRBJ2-2	TGTGCCAGTAGTATAAATTGGGGGGCGGTGACCGGGGACCTGTTTTTT	CASSINWGAVTGDLFF
medium-sized	TRBV2	.	TRBJ1-5	TGTGCCAGCCGGACGGCACTTAGCAATCAGCCCCAGCATTTT	CASRTALSNQPQHF
.	TRBV5-1	TRBD1	TRBJ1-2	TGCGCCAGCGGAACCGGGACAGGGGTTATCTATGGCTACACCTTC	CASGTGTGVIYGYTF
many	TRBV2	.	TRBJ2-3	TGTGCCAGCAGTGCAGGGGGGAGCATTGATACGCAGTATTTT	CASSAGGSIDTQYF
.	TRBV29-1	TRBD1	TRBJ1-2	TGCAGCGTCTCCCCGATGGGGCAGGGGGCGTACGGCTACACCTTC	CSVSPMGQGAYGYTF
many	TRBV7-2	TRBD2	TRBJ2-2	TGTGCCAGCAGCTTAGCCGAGGGACTAGCGGGCCAAAAAGGGAGGGAGCTGTTTTTT	CASSLAEGLAGQKGRELFF
.	TRBV24-1	.	TRBJ1-6	TGTGCCACCAGTAAGGGTAGTGGCCCTAGGGTGAACTCACCCCTCCACTTT	CATSKGSGPRVNSPLHF
once	TRBV7-7	.	TRBJ2-5	TGTGCTAGCAGCACACCGGGCCCCCAAGAGACCCAGTACTTC	CASSTPGPQETQYF
many	TRBV7-2	TRBD2	TRBJ2-1	TGTGCCAGCAGCTTAGCAAGACTAGCGAGGGCCTACAATGAGCAGTTCTTC	CASSLARLARAYNEQFF
.	TRBV7-9	TRBD1	TRBJ1-6	TGTGCCAGCAGCTCCCGGGACAGGGAGGTACCCCTCCACTTT	CASSSRDREVPLHF
.	TRBV12-3/TRBV12-4	TRBD1	TRBJ2-1	TGTGCCAGCAACTCGCCGGGACAGGGGCGAGGTGAGCAGTTCTTC	CASNSPGQGRGEQFF
many	TRBV6-1	.	TRBJ1-1	TGTGCCACCGGCCCCGACAGGCCTCAAGCTTTCTTT	CATGPDRPQAFF
.	TRBV25-1	TRBD1	TRBJ2-3	TGTGCCAGCAGTGAGGACAGGGTCGCAGATACGCAGTATTTT	CASSEDRVADTQYF